Below, one T cell receptor beta chain is given with its context. The target antigen is unknown. The identical CDR3 is also encoded by other nucleotide sequences in the sample. These data are taken from a study of shared clonotypes between healthy human individuals. Study overall: Per-donor plates numbered three CD4 naive, three CD4 memory, two CD8 naive and one CD8 memory.

Trimming took 0 bases from V and 4 from J; bases not matched to a gene: 5. Germline CDR1 is SGDLS and CDR2 is YYNGEE. This CDR3 comprises 16 residues. Method: immunoSEQ multiplex PCR; TCRdb's copy keeps in-frame clones and lacks some. The sample carries approximately 1.9 million clones, just under 95% recorded once. Findings of the study overall: Naive CD4 clonotypes were shared across a handful of donors at about 5%. Blood was the only sampled material, and tissue repertoires likely differ.

Terminally differentiated effector memory CD45RA+ cells were left out of the naive CD8 fraction, which was CD45RO-negative and positively selected for CCR7. The sample was naive CD8+ T cells from PBMCs. V and J are TRBV9 and TRBJ2-3; 10 nucleotides match TRBD2. The clonotype originates from a man aged 18 to 30 in good health. Some clones in this sample may be carry-over from other donors' samples. This chain's CDR3 is CASSVGSGRAADTQYF. DNA for the CDR3: TGTGCCAGCAGCGTAGGAAGCGGGAGGGCCGCAGATACGCAGTATTTT.